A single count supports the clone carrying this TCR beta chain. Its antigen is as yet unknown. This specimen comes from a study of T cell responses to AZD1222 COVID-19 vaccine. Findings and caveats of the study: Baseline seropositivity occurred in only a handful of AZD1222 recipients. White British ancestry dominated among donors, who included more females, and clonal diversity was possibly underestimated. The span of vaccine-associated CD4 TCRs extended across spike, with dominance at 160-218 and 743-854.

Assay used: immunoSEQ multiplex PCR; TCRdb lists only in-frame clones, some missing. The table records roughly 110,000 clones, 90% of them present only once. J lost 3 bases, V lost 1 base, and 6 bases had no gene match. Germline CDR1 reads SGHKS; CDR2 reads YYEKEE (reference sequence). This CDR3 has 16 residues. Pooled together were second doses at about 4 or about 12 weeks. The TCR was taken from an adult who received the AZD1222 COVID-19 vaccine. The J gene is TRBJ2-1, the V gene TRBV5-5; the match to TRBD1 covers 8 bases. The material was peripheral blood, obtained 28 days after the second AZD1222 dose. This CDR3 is CASSLWVGQGYNEQFF. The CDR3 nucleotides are TGTGCCAGCAGCTTGTGGGTAGGACAGGGCTACAATGAGCAGTTCTTC.